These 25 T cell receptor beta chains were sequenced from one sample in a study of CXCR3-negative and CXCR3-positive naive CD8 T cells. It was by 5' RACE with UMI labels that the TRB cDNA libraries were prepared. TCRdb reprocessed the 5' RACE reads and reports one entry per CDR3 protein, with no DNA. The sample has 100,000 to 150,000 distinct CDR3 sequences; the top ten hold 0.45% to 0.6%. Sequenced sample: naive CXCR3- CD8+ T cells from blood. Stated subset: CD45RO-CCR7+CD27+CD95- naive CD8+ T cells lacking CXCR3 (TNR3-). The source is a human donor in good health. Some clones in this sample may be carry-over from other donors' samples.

CDR3 amino acids: CASSLYQGDGYTF. The chain joins TRBV28 to TRBJ1-2; TCRdb outputs TRBD1, but without DNA this stays unchecked. Germline V gene lookup returns CDR1 MDHEN and CDR2 SYDVKM. This CDR3 region has 13 residues.

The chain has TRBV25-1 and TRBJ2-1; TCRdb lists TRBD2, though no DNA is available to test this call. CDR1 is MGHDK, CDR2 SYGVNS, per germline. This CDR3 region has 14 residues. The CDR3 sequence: CASSQRGPYNEQFF.

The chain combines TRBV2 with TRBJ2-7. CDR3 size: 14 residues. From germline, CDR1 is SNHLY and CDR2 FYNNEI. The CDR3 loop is CASSDGQGAYEQYF. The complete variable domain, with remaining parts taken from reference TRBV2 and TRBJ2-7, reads EPEVTQTPSHQVTQMGQEVILRCVPISNHLYFYWYRQILGQKVEFLVSFYNNEISEKSEIFDDQFSVERPDGSNFTLKIRSTKLEDSAMYFCASSDGQGAYEQYFGPGTRLTVT.

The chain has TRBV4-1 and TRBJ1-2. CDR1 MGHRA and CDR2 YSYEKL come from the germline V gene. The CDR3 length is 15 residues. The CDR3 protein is CASSQDRAGLYGYTF.

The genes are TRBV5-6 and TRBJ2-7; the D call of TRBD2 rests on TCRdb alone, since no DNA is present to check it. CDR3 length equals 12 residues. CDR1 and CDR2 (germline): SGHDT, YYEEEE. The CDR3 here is CASSSFSDEQYF.

CDR3 loop: CSARDRRMSSGNTIYF. The chain joins TRBV20-1 to TRBJ1-3. CDR1 and CDR2 (germline): DFQATT, SNEGSKA (reference sequence). The CDR3 sequence is 16 residues long.

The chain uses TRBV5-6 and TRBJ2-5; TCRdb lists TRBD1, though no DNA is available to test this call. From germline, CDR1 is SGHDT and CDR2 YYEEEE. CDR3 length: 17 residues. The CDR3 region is CASSSLEDRDRDETQYF.

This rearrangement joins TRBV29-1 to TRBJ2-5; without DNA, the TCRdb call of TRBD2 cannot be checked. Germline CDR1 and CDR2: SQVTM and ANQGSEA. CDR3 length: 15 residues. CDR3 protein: CSVDRLAGTQETQYF.

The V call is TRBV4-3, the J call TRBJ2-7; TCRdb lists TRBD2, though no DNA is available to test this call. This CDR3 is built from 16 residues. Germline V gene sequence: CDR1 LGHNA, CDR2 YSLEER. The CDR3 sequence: CASSQDYGREKDEQYF.

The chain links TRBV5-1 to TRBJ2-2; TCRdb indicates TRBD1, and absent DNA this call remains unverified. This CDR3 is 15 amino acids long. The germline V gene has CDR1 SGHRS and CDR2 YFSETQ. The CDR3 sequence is CASSGTGLNTGELFF.

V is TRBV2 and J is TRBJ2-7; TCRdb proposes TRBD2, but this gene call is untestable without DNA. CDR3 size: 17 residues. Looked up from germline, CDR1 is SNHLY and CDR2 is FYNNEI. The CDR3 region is CASSGTSAPAGAYEQYF.

The CDR3 sequence: CASSLAWESYEQYF. The V gene is TRBV5-5, the J gene TRBJ2-7. There are 14 residues in the CDR3. CDR1 is SGHKS, CDR2 YYEKEE, per germline (reference sequence).

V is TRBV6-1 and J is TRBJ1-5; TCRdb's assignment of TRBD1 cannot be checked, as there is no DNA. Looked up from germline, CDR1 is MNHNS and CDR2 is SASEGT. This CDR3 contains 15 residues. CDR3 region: CASSTDRVEDQPQHF.

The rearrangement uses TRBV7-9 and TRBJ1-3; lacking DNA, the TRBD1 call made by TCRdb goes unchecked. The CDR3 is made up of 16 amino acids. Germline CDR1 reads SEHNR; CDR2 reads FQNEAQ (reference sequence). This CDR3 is CASLGGQVISGNTIYF.

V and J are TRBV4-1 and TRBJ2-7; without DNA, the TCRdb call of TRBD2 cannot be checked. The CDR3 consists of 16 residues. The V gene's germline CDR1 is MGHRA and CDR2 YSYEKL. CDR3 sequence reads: CASSQETPGLASEQYF.

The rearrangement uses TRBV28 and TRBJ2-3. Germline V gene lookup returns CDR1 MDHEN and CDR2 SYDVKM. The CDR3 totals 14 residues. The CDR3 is CASSPTTSTDTQYF. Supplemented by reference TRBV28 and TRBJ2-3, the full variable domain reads DVKVTQSSRYLVKRTGEKVFLECVQDMDHENMFWYRQDPGLGLRLIYFSYDVKMKEKGDIPEGYSVSREKKERFSLILESASTNQTSMYLCASSPTTSTDTQYFGPGTRLTVL.

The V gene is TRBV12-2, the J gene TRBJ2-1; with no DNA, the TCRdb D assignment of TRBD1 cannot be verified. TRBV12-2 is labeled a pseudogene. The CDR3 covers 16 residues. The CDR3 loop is CASRSDSQGYYNEQFF.

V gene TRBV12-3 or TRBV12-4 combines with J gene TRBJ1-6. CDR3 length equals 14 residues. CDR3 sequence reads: CASGPGLHNSPLHF.

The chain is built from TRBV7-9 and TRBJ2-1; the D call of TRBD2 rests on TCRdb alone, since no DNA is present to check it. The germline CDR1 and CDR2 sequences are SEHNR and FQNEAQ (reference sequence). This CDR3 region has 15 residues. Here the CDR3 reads CASSLQASGVNEQFF.

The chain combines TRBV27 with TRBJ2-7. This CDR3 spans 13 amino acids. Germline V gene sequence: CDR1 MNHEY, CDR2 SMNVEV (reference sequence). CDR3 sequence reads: CASSLWPSMEQYF.

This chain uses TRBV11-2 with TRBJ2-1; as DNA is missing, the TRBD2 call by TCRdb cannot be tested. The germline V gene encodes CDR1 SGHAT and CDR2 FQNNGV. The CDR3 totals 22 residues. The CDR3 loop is CASSLVWGGLAGGLGRYNEQFF. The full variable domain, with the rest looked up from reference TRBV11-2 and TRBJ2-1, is EAGVAQSPRYKIIEKRQSVAFWCNPISGHATLYWYQQILGQGPKLLIQFQNNGVVDDSQLPKDRFSAERLKGVDSTLKIQPAKLEDSAVYLCASSLVWGGLAGGLGRYNEQFFGPGTRLTVL.

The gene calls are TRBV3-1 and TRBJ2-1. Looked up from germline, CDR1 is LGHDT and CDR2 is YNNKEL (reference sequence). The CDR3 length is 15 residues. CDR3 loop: CASSQAERTNNEQFF.

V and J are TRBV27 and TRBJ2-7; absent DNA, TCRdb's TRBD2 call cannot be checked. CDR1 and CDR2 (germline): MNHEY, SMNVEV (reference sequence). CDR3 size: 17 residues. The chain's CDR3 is CASSLGGPGLASYEQYF.

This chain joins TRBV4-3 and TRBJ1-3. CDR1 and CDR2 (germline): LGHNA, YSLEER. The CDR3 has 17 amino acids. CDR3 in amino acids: CASSQGLGRETGNTIYF.

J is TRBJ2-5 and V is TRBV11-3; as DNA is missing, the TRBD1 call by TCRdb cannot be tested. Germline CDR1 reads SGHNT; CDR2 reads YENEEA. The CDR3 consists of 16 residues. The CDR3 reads CASSQDTGLGQETQYF.